This T cell receptor beta chain was recovered during a study of control samples from healthy donors and cancer patients. Clones were sequenced by immunoSEQ multiplex PCR, and TCRdb holds only the in-frame ones, with some missing. The sample lists roughly 100,000 clones, about 91% occurring once. This sequence was found in a man aged 25-45 years in good health. The specimen was blood.

The CDR3 sequence is CASSPRVHGTGEKLFF. CDR3 bases: TGTGCCAGCAGCCCGAGGGTACATGGGACAGGCGAAAAACTGTTTTTT. The chain employs TRBV11-2 and TRBJ1-4, with 8 bases matching TRBD1. Germline CDR1 and CDR2: SGHAT and FQNNGV. The CDR3 has 16 residues. Unmatched junction bases numbered 13, after V lost 5 bases and J lost 8 bases.